The 10 T cell receptor beta chains listed next were all sequenced from one sample in a study of blood T cells in healthy people across ages. With a J-beta primer mix and a sample-barcoded 5' primer, a second PCR ran about 6 to 11 cycles. TCRdb called the 5' RACE reads again in MiXCR, with one record for every CDR3 protein. The sample has 1.5 million to 2 million distinct CDR3 sequences; about 49% are singletons. Material: blood. The receptors originated from a woman aged 40 to 55 in good health.

The rearrangement joins TRBV7-9 to TRBJ2-4; D unclear. This CDR3 is 13 amino acids long. Germline CDR1 is SEHNR and CDR2 is FQNEAQ (reference sequence). Trimming cost V 10 bases and J 0 bases, with 10 bases left between them. The CDR3 reads CAIDQLAKNIQYF. The CDR3 coding sequence is TGTGCCATCGATCAGTTAGCCAAAAACATTCAGTACTTC.

The V call is TRBV4-1, the J call TRBJ1-6, with 9 bases fitting TRBD1. CDR3 length: 16 residues. Trimming removed 3 bases from V and 9 bases from J; junction bases left unmatched: 9. CDR1 and CDR2 from the germline V gene are MGHRA and YSYEKL. The CDR3 DNA reads as TGCGCCAGCAGCCAGAGGGAATCGGACAGGGGTTCACCCCTCCACTTT. Translating it yields CASSQRESDRGSPLHF.

This clonotype was recorded many times. V is TRBV11-2 and J is TRBJ1-2; 8 nucleotides agree with TRBD1. Germline V gives CDR1 SGHAT, CDR2 FQNNGV. This CDR3 spans 14 amino acids. V shed 5 bases and J 4 bases; nucleotides not matched to a gene: 6. The CDR3 spells CASSGTGGGYGYTF. The CDR3, as DNA: TGTGCCAGCAGCGGAACAGGGGGAGGCTATGGCTACACCTTC.

This clonotype was observed a few times. This sequence joins TRBV20-1 and TRBJ1-1; D is possibly TRBD1 (5 bases). The CDR3 extends over 15 amino acids. Trimming removed 3 bases from V and 5 bases from J, with 19 bases in between. Germline V gene lookup returns CDR1 DFQATT and CDR2 SNEGSKA (reference sequence). CDR3 nucleotide sequence: TGCAGTGCTAGGTCCTGGGGGGGAATGAGGACTGAAGCTTTCTTT. Its translation: CSARSWGGMRTEAFF.

This rearrangement joins TRBV6-2 or TRBV6-3 to TRBJ2-5; a weak D match, TRBD1 (6 bases). This CDR3 has 17 amino acids. Germline lookup yields CDR1 MNHEY and CDR2 SVGEGT. V lost 4 bases and J 1 base, leaving 19 bases between the germline ends. CDR3 residues: CASSSSDRRKSQETQYF. The CDR3 nucleotides read TGTGCCAGCAGTTCGTCGGACAGACGAAAATCCCAAGAGACCCAGTACTTC.

V and J are TRBV20-1 and TRBJ2-5; D may be TRBD1 or TRBD2 (6 bases each). The tail of the sequence fits TRBJ2-7 better, so the J call may be wrong. Germline assignment: CDR1 DFQATT and CDR2 SNEGSKA (reference sequence). The CDR3 consists of 14 residues. The CDR3: CSARGGAGLYEQYF. In DNA form, the CDR3 reads TGCAGTGCTAGGGGGGGCGCAGGGTTGTACGAGCAGTACTTC.

Concerning this clonotype itself: Its ends do not fully match the called genes, so a read error is possible. The V call is TRBV2, the J call TRBJ1-5, with no clear D. This CDR3 is 14 amino acids long. The germline gives CDR1 SNHLY, CDR2 FYNNEI. CDR3 region: CASSVGPSNQSQHF. CDR3 nucleotides: TGTGCCAGCAGTGTCGGACCAAGCAATCAGTCCCAGCATTTT.

This clonotype appeared a single time. V is TRBV20-1 and J is TRBJ1-1; D gene ambiguous. The CDR3 loop spans 11 amino acids. Germline V lookup: CDR1 DFQATT, CDR2 SNEGSKA (reference sequence). The CDR3: CSREDNTEAFF. DNA for the CDR3: TGCAGCAGAGAGGACAACACTGAAGCTTTCTTT.

The chain carries TRBV7-9 and TRBJ2-1; D might be TRBD2 (5 bases). Trimming removed 5 bases at V and 8 bases at J, with 13 bases between. The length of the CDR3 is 13 residues. In germline, CDR1 is SEHNR, CDR2 FQNEAQ (reference sequence). The DNA for the CDR3 is TGTGCCAGCAGCCACGGGGATAGGCATGAGCAGTTCTTC. Translation: CASSHGDRHEQFF.

The chain couples TRBV5-1 to TRBJ2-1; TRBD1 matches 8 bases. This CDR3 comprises 15 residues. J gave up 4 bases and V 4 bases, and 7 bases lay outside the gene matches. The germline V gene has CDR1 SGHRS and CDR2 YFSETQ. CDR3 sequence reads: CASSGGQGHYNEQFF. The CDR3 region has the DNA TGCGCCAGCAGCGGTGGACAGGGTCATTACAATGAGCAGTTCTTC. Full variable domain (rest looked up from reference TRBV5-1 and TRBJ2-1): KAGVTQTPRYLIKTRGQQVTLSCSPISGHRSVSWYQQTPGQGLQFLFEYFSETQRNKGNFPGRFSGRQFSNSRSEMNVSTLELGDSALYLCASSGGQGHYNEQFFGPGTRLTVL.